This T cell receptor (beta chain) was recovered during a study of OX40 agonist ivuxolimab in advanced cancers. This table comes from immunoSEQ multiplex PCR, and its TCRdb copy is limited to in-frame clones, with some not included. The sample yields tens of thousands of clones, about nine tenths seen once. Germline V lookup: CDR1 LGHNA, CDR2 YNFKEQ. CDR3 length equals 16 residues. V shed 3 bases and J 3 bases; nucleotides not matched to a gene: 7. The material was CD4+ or CD8+ T cells sorted from blood, obtained in a trial of the OX40 agonist ivuxolimab. The chain couples TRBV4-2 to TRBJ1-4, with 7 bases that match TRBD1. The source is an adult with an advanced solid tumor such as melanoma, head and neck, liver or kidney cancer. CDR3 sequence (DNA): TGTGCCAGCAGCCAGAGTCGACAGGGAGCTAATGAAAAACTGTTTTTT. Its translation is CASSQSRQGANEKLFF.